These 13 T cell receptor beta chains were sequenced from one sample in a study of cytomegalovirus exposure and HLA in healthy donors. Assay used: immunoSEQ multiplex PCR; TCRdb lists only in-frame clones, some missing. The repertoire holds hundreds of thousands of clones, with approximately 87% as singletons. Specimen: PBMCs. Receptors were obtained from a woman between 18 and 29 years old in good health and CMV-seronegative.

The chain has TRBV7-6 and TRBJ1-5; D might be TRBD1 (6 bases). The germline gives CDR1 SGHVS, CDR2 FNYEAQ. The CDR3 totals 16 residues. The V gene lost 3 bases and the J gene lost 1 base, with 13 bases spanning the gap. The CDR3 nucleotides are TGTGCCAGCAGCTTTTTCGCAGGGGAGAGCAATCAGCCCCAGCATTTT. Encoded protein: CASSFFAGESNQPQHF.

V and J are TRBV30 and TRBJ2-3; 7 bases are shared with TRBD2. Trimming took 4 bases from V and 6 from J; bases not matched to a gene: 10. CDR3 size: 14 residues. CDR1 and CDR2 from the germline V gene are GTSNPN and SVGIG (reference sequence). The CDR3 reads CAWKDPGLWDTQYF. The CDR3 DNA reads TGTGCCTGGAAAGACCCGGGACTATGGGATACGCAGTATTTT.

A single count supports this clone. Other DNA sequences within the sample encode an identical CDR3. CDR3 sequence (DNA): TGCGCCAGCAGCTTAGACAGGGGGAACACCGGGGAGCTGTTTTTT. This gives the protein CASSLDRGNTGELFF. The chain employs TRBV5-1 and TRBJ2-2, with 8 bases fitting TRBD1. Germline V gene sequence: CDR1 SGHRS, CDR2 YFSETQ. J gave up 1 base and V 2 bases, and 1 base lay outside the gene matches. This CDR3 is 15 amino acids long. Full variable domain (rest looked up from reference TRBV5-1 and TRBJ2-2): KAGVTQTPRYLIKTRGQQVTLSCSPISGHRSVSWYQQTPGQGLQFLFEYFSETQRNKGNFPGRFSGRQFSNSRSEMNVSTLELGDSALYLCASSLDRGNTGELFFGEGSRLTVL.

V gene TRBV6-1 combines with J gene TRBJ2-7; D might be TRBD2 (6 bases). The V end was cut by 7 bases, the J end by 3 bases, with 13 bases between. Germline lookup yields CDR1 MNHNS and CDR2 SASEGT. The CDR3 is 13 residues long. CDR3 coding DNA: TGTGCCAGCAAGACGGGAGAGGGCTACGAGCAGTACTTC. Translating it yields CASKTGEGYEQYF.

The V call is TRBV19, the J call TRBJ1-2; D remains ambiguous. Trimming shortened V by 9 bases and J by 4 bases, and 12 bases separated the two germline ends. This CDR3 is built from 12 residues. CDR1 and CDR2 from the germline V gene are LNHDA and SQIVND (reference sequence). In DNA, the CDR3 is TGTGCCAGCTCCCGGGAGGGCTATGGCTACACCTTC. This encodes CASSREGYGYTF.

This clone was recorded once. V usage is TRBV19 and J usage is TRBJ2-7, with 11 bases that match TRBD2. V lost 4 bases and J lost 0; bases outside the gene matches: 5. CDR1 and CDR2 (germline): LNHDA, SQIVND (reference sequence). The CDR3 length is 16 residues. The CDR3 sequence: CASSTGLADLSYEQYF. The CDR3 DNA is TGTGCCAGTAGTACGGGACTAGCGGACCTCTCCTACGAGCAGTACTTC. Together with reference TRBV19 and TRBJ2-7, the CDR3 gives the full variable domain: DGGITQSPKYLFRKEGQNVTLSCEQNLNHDAMYWYRQDPGQGLRLIYYSQIVNDFQKGDIAEGYSVSREKKESFPLTVTSAQKNPTAFYLCASSTGLADLSYEQYFGPGTRLTVT.

This chain joins TRBV28 and TRBJ1-2; TRBD1 matches at 7 bases. Germline CDR1 is MDHEN and CDR2 is SYDVKM. V lost 6 bases to trimming and J lost 3 bases; unmatched junction nucleotides: 13. The length of the CDR3 is 16 residues. CDR3 sequence (DNA): TGTGCCAGCAGCCTCGTAGGGGGACAGAGATACTATGGCTACACCTTC. This translates into CASSLVGGQRYYGYTF.

This rearrangement joins TRBV18 to TRBJ1-1, with 7 nucleotides matching TRBD1. V dropped 3 bases and J dropped 0; count of bases not matched to a gene: 4. Germline CDR1 KGHSH, CDR2 LQKENI. The CDR3 spans 15 residues. The CDR3 nucleotides are TGTGCCAGCTCACCCCAACAGGGGATGAACACTGAAGCTTTCTTT. Protein: CASSPQQGMNTEAFF. Variable domain in full (rest from reference TRBV18 and TRBJ1-1): NAGVMQNPRHLVRRRGQEARLRCSPMKGHSHVYWYRQLPEEGLKFMVYLQKENIIDESGMPKERFSAEFPKEGPSILRIQQVVRGDSAAYFCASSPQQGMNTEAFFGQGTRLTVV.

This chain uses TRBV28 with TRBJ2-7, with 7 bases aligning to TRBD2. With V trimmed by 4 bases and J by 1 base, 4 bases remained unmatched. CDR1 is MDHEN and CDR2 is SYDVKM in the germline V gene. The CDR3 has 14 residues. The DNA of the CDR3 is TGTGCCAGCAGTTCGGGGGGTGGGTCCTACGAGCAGTACTTC. It codes for CASSSGGGSYEQYF.

The chain combines TRBV29-1 with TRBJ1-2; D ambiguous. The CDR3 is 14 residues long. Germline V gene data show CDR1 as SQVTM and CDR2 as ANQGSEA. Trimming took 2 bases from V and 5 from J, leaving 15 bases between them. The CDR3: CSVESPGKYYGYTF. The CDR3 bases are TGCAGCGTTGAATCCCCGGGGAAATATTATGGCTACACCTTC.

The V and J genes are TRBV14 and TRBJ2-7; D is possibly TRBD1 (6 bases). The V end was cut by 4 bases, the J end by 2 bases, with 15 bases between. Germline V CDR1 and CDR2: SGHDN, FVKESK. The CDR3 runs 15 residues. The CDR3 sequence is CASSPGPQGPYEQYF. As DNA, the CDR3 is TGTGCCAGCAGCCCTGGGCCTCAGGGGCCCTACGAGCAGTACTTC. The full variable domain, its missing parts supplied by reference TRBV14 and TRBJ2-7, is EAGVTQFPSHSVIEKGQTVTLRCDPISGHDNLYWYRRVMGKEIKFLLHFVKESKQDESGMPNNRFLAERTGGTYSTLKVQPAELEDSGVYFCASSPGPQGPYEQYFGPGTRLTVT.

V gene TRBV11-2 combines with J gene TRBJ2-1; TRBD2 matches at 14 bases. The junction had 6 bases not matched to a gene; V was cut back by 5 bases and J by 3 bases. CDR1 is SGHAT and CDR2 is FQNNGV in the germline V gene. The CDR3 has 17 amino acids. The CDR3 DNA sequence: TGTGCCAGCAGCGAACGACTAGCGGGAGGGGTCTACAATGAGCAGTTCTTC. It is translated as CASSERLAGGVYNEQFF.

The genes are TRBV9 and TRBJ2-7, with 10 bases identical to TRBD1. The CDR3 covers 14 residues. In germline, CDR1 is SGDLS, CDR2 YYNGEE. J lost 7 bases, V lost 0 bases, and 4 bases had no gene match. The CDR3 region is CASSVADRGWEQYF. The CDR3 DNA sequence: TGTGCCAGCAGCGTAGCGGACAGGGGGTGGGAGCAGTACTTC.